These 14 T cell receptor beta chains were all obtained from the same sample, sequenced in a study of blood T cell repertoires in COVID-19 (dated by TCRdb to about 2020). The library was produced with the immunoSEQ multiplex PCR assay. TCRdb took over this immuneACCESS table, retaining in-frame rearrangements with V and J assigned. Such tables are incomplete; in checked studies, under half of the missing clones stem from an unresolved V gene, and the remainder is unexplained. Recorded for this sample are 25,000 to 35,000 clones; 77% of them occurred a single time. The top ten clones comprise 7.8% of the sample. Sequenced sample: peripheral blood. The receptors shown here come from a woman aged 65 to 85 with active or convalescent COVID-19.

The genes are TRBV6-5 and TRBJ1-1; the D is unclear. Trimming took 0 bases from V and 6 from J, leaving 17 bases between them. CDR3 length equals 16 residues. Germline loops: CDR1 MNHEY, CDR2 SVGAGI. The CDR3 DNA reads TGTGCCAGCAGTTACTCGAGAAGGCGGAGGGATGCTGAAGCTTTCTTT. As protein: CASSYSRRRRDAEAFF.

The V and J genes are TRBV24-1 and TRBJ1-5, with a possible D match to TRBD1 (6 bases). V was shortened by 4 bases and J by 1 base, with 13 bases between the two germline ends. This CDR3 spans 16 amino acids. Germline assignment: CDR1 KGHDR and CDR2 SFDVKD. The CDR3 nucleotides read TGTGCCACCAGTGACGCTACAGGGTTCAGCAATCAGCCCCAGCATTTT. It codes for CATSDATGFSNQPQHF.

The rearrangement links TRBV7-9 to TRBJ2-1; 9 positions match TRBD2. The V gene's germline CDR1 is SEHNR and CDR2 FQNEAQ (reference sequence). The CDR3 spans 16 residues. V shed 7 bases and J 8 bases; nucleotides not matched to a gene: 15. CDR3: CASTPGSGGLGDEQFF. The CDR3 nucleotides are TGTGCCAGCACCCCAGGTAGCGGGGGTCTAGGGGATGAGCAGTTCTTC.

This clone was counted between two and nine times. The CDR3 region is CASRHNRGPAETQYF. The CDR3 DNA reads TGTGCCAGCAGACATAACAGGGGACCGGCCGAGACCCAGTACTTC. The chain is built from TRBV7-2 and TRBJ2-5; TRBD1 matches 7 bases. The V segment lost 6 bases and the J segment 5 bases; nucleotides outside the gene matches: 12. Germline values: CDR1 SGHTA, CDR2 FQGNSA. The CDR3 runs 15 residues.

V usage is TRBV4-3 and J usage is TRBJ2-1, with 9 bases fitting TRBD2. This CDR3 contains 18 residues. Germline values: CDR1 LGHNA, CDR2 YSLEER. V was clipped by 1 base and J by 10 bases; unmatched bases: 17. Here the CDR3 DNA reads TGCGCCAGCAGCCAAGCGACCCGCGGGGGGGCATGGGTAGGCGAGCAGTTCTTC. It specifies CASSQATRGGAWVGEQFF.

This clone occurred a few times. The chain is built from TRBV4-1 and TRBJ2-7; D is ambiguous. This CDR3 has 14 residues. Germline CDR1 reads MGHRA; CDR2 reads YSYEKL. V was trimmed by 0 bases and J by 4 bases, leaving 10 bases between them. CDR3 coding DNA: TGCGCCAGCAGCCAAGATGGGTACGGGTACGAGCAGTACTTC. It translates to CASSQDGYGYEQYF.

This chain connects TRBV7-2 to TRBJ2-4; TRBD2 agrees at 13 bases. Trimming took 5 bases from V and 0 from J; bases not matched to a gene: 10. The germline V gene has CDR1 SGHTA and CDR2 FQGNSA. The CDR3 runs to 19 residues. CDR3 in DNA: TGTGCCAGCAGCCCGGGACTAGCGGGGAGGGTAAAAGCCAAAAACATTCAGTACTTC. Protein sequence: CASSPGLAGRVKAKNIQYF.

V usage is TRBV7-2 and J usage is TRBJ2-7; 7 nucleotides align to TRBD1. The CDR3 length is 13 residues. J was trimmed by 6 bases and V by 4 bases; bases with no gene match: 6. Germline-derived CDR1 and CDR2 are SGHTA and FQGNSA. This chain's CDR3 is CASSWRNRGEQYF. The CDR3 nucleotides read TGTGCCAGCAGCTGGCGAAACAGGGGCGAGCAGTACTTC.

This chain connects TRBV5-1 to TRBJ1-1; a possible D gene is TRBD1 (5 bases). Deletions cut 4 bases from V and 7 bases from J, with 20 bases between. Germline CDR1 SGHRS, CDR2 YFSETQ. CDR3 length equals 15 residues. Here the CDR3 reads CASSAGGVVPSEAFF. The DNA for the CDR3 is TGCGCCAGCAGCGCTGGGGGGGTAGTGCCCAGTGAAGCTTTCTTT.

V gene TRBV11-2 combines with J gene TRBJ1-4, with unresolved D. There are 16 residues in the CDR3. In germline, CDR1 is SGHAT, CDR2 FQNNGV. The V gene lost 1 base and the J gene lost 2 bases, with 11 bases spanning the gap. This chain's CDR3 is CASSLGLIYTNEKLFF. In nucleotides, the CDR3 is TGTGCCAGCAGCTTAGGCCTAATTTATACTAATGAAAAACTGTTTTTT.

This rearrangement joins TRBV30 to TRBJ1-6, with D possibly TRBD1 on 5 matching bases. The V and J ends lost 1 base and 7 bases respectively, with 14 bases between them. Germline V gene lookup returns CDR1 GTSNPN and CDR2 SVGIG (reference sequence). The CDR3 loop spans 15 amino acids. This CDR3 is CAWSEGGRVNSPLHF. The CDR3 nucleotides are TGTGCCTGGAGTGAAGGCGGCAGGGTAAATTCACCCCTCCACTTT.

This chain links TRBV6-6 with TRBJ2-1; 7 bases line up with TRBD2. The germline CDR1 and CDR2 sequences are MNHNY and SVGAGI (reference sequence). The V and J ends lost 5 bases and 12 bases, in that order; junction bases with no gene match: 10. CDR3 length: 13 amino acids. The CDR3: CASSHRDYQRQFF. In nucleotides, the CDR3 is TGTGCCAGCAGTCACCGGGACTACCAGAGGCAGTTCTTC.

This clone was seen only once. The chain uses TRBV7-2 and TRBJ1-5, with a weak D call TRBD1 (5 bases). CDR1 and CDR2 (germline): SGHTA, FQGNSA. Trimming took 3 bases from V and 0 from J, leaving 12 bases between them. The CDR3 runs 16 residues. The CDR3 loop is CASSLGQGNSNQPQHF. DNA of the CDR3: TGTGCCAGCAGCTTGGGGCAGGGTAATAGCAATCAGCCCCAGCATTTT.

The chain links TRBV7-2 to TRBJ1-5, with TRBD1 matching 10 bases. Germline CDR1 SGHTA, CDR2 FQGNSA. With 5 bases clipped from V and 7 bases from J, the junction kept 8 bases outside the gene matches. The CDR3 loop spans 15 amino acids. The CDR3 sequence: CASSPGQGGGQPQHF. CDR3 nucleotide sequence: TGTGCCAGCAGCCCCGGACAGGGGGGAGGACAGCCCCAGCATTTT. Full variable domain (remainder filled in from reference TRBV7-2 and TRBJ1-5): GAGVSQSPSNKVTEKGKDVELRCDPISGHTALYWYRQSLGQGLEFLIYFQGNSAPDKSGLPSDRFSAERTGGSVSTLTIQRTQQEDSAVYLCASSPGQGGGQPQHFGDGTRLSIL.